This T cell receptor beta chain derives from a study of graft-versus-host responses after intestinal transplantation. Study-level background: Anti-thymocyte globulin was used for induction in all recipients, who then took tacrolimus and steroids for approximately three years.

The length of the CDR3 is 17 residues. Germline V gives CDR1 SGHKS, CDR2 YYEKEE (reference sequence). V lost 5 bases, J lost 2 bases, and 22 bases lay in between. The assay was immunoSEQ multiplex PCR, and TCRdb's table has in-frame clones only and misses some. The sample contains around 78,000 clones, about nine tenths of which appear only once. Details on this clone: As yet, its antigen is unknown.

This specimen consisted of unstimulated CD8+ T cells sorted from spleen or lymph node cells, obtained before transplant. The TCR sequence derives from a human donor who was the organ donor for an intestinal transplant. The rearrangement uses TRBV5-5 and TRBJ1-1; TRBD1 might be the D (5 bases). CDR3 sequence: CASSPNTGFYVNTEAFF. CDR3 DNA: TGTGCCAGCAGTCCAAACACAGGTTTCTATGTTAACACTGAAGCTTTCTTT. The full variable domain, in which reference TRBV5-5 and TRBJ1-1 provide the parts outside the CDR3, is DAGVTQSPTHLIKTRGQQVTLRCSPISGHKSVSWYQQVLGQGPQFIFQYYEKEERGRGNFPDRFSARQFPNYSSELNVNALLLGDSALYLCASSPNTGFYVNTEAFFGQGTRLTVV.